The clone carrying this T cell receptor beta chain was observed many times. From the 5' RACE reads, TCRdb called clonotypes with MiXCR, one entry per CDR3 protein. The sample has under 90,000 distinct CDR3 sequences; 3% to 4.5% are singletons. The data derive from a study of neurological immune-mediated disorders. The germline V gene encodes CDR1 SGHVS and CDR2 FQNEAQ. This CDR3 is 14 amino acids long. With 6 bases removed from V and 0 bases from J, the gap between germline ends came to 10 bases. The chain employs TRBV7-8 and TRBJ2-3; D ambiguous. The TCR was taken from a woman aged 45-65 years with multiple sclerosis. Sequencing used PBMCs. The CDR3 nucleotides are TGTGCCAGCAGGATTGGTTATAGCACAGATACGCAGTATTTT. Amino acids: CASRIGYSTDTQYF.